The sequence of this T cell receptor beta chain was determined in a study of T cells after yellow fever vaccination. Study results and limitations: A secondary response was less intense yet reached its peak sooner, at day 5 versus 15. Contamination by abundant bulk-population clonotypes could be present in FACS-sorted repertoires. Most primary-vaccination clones reappeared after the booster (about 96% CD4, about 87% CD8).

This CDR3 region has 14 residues. In germline, CDR1 is SNHLY, CDR2 FYNNEI. Between the trimmed V and J ends, which lost 3 bases and 3 bases, there was a span of 12 bases. This clonotype has only a few counts. Its antigen is unidentified. The TCR cDNA carried a universal primer site and UMIs from 5'RACE template switching. One entry per CDR3 protein, called by TCRdb with MiXCR from the 5' RACE reads. Of a few hundred thousand distinct CDR3 sequences in the sample, around 3.6% are singletons; the top ten hold roughly a quarter. J is TRBJ2-7 and V is TRBV2, with D possibly matching TRBD1 (6 bases). The receptor's source is a young man who received the YFV17D yellow fever vaccine. The source was PBMCs, collected on the day of the yellow fever booster vaccination. CDR3 DNA: TGTGCCAGCAGTGACCCCAACAGGGTCTACGAGCAGTACGTC. It specifies CASSDPNRVYEQYV.